This TCR beta chain emerged from a study of T cells after yellow fever vaccination. MiXCR, run by TCRdb on the 5' RACE reads, gives a single entry per CDR3 protein. Of more than 90,000 distinct CDR3 sequences in the sample, 8.4% were seen once. This clonotype was seen at least ten times. Its antigen is still unknown. Losses at the gene ends were 4 bases for V and 2 bases for J; bases not matched to a gene: 3. CDR1 is MDHEN, CDR2 SYDVKM, per germline. The CDR3 contains 14 residues. Study-wide points: The booster saw the reappearance of most primary-vaccination clones (nearly 98% CD4, roughly 90% CD8). Shared CD4/CD8 clonotypes were a small share, likely from convergent recombination.

This clonotype was sampled from a man younger than 40 who received the YFV17D yellow fever vaccine. V and J are TRBV28 and TRBJ2-7; 9 bases are a match to TRBD1. The specimen comprised CD8+ T cells sorted from PBMCs, sampled 45 days after the yellow fever booster vaccination. Written as DNA, the CDR3 is TGTGCCAGCAGTTCGACAGGGGGTACCTACGAGCAGTACTTC. Translated: CASSSTGGTYEQYF.